This T cell receptor (beta chain) is from a study of T cells in Graves' hyperthyroidism and ophthalmopathy. Study findings and constraints: Using 13 V-J features, a model discriminated ophthalmopathy from stable hyperthyroidism. Blood held most thyroid clonotypes expanded above 0.001 frequency. The model identified upcoming ophthalmopathy a median around 7.1 months ahead of onset.

This clonotype occurred many times. Its antigen is undetermined. Trimming shortened V by 6 bases and J by 8 bases, and 20 bases separated the two germline ends. The germline V gene has CDR1 MDHEN and CDR2 SYDVKM. The CDR3 is 15 residues long. What was amplified from RNA transcripts were TCR beta CDR3 regions. TCR CDR3 underwent first-round RT-PCR with the HTBI primer set. MiXCR, run by TCRdb on the multiplex PCR reads, gives a single entry per CDR3 protein. The repertoire holds a few hundred thousand distinct CDR3 sequences, with roughly a fifth as singletons. This chain connects TRBV28 to TRBJ2-1; TRBD1 might be the D (6 bases). Material for sequencing was blood. The clonotype comes from a man aged 45-65 years with Graves' ophthalmopathy. The CDR3 is CASSEFLKQGDEQFF. CDR3 bases: TGTGCCAGCAGCGAGTTCCTAAAACAGGGAGATGAGCAGTTCTTC.